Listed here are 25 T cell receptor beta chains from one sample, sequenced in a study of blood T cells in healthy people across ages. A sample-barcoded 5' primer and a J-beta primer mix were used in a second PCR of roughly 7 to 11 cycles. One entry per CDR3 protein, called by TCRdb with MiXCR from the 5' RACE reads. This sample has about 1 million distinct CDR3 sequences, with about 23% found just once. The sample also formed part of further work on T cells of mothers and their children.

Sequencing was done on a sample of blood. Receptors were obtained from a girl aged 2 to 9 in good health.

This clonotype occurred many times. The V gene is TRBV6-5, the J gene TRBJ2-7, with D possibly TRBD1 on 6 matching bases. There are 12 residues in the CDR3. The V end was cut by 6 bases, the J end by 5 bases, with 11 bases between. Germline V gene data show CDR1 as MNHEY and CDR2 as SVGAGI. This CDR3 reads CASSPQGHEQYF. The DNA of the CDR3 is TGTGCCAGCAGCCCCCAGGGGCACGAGCAGTACTTC.

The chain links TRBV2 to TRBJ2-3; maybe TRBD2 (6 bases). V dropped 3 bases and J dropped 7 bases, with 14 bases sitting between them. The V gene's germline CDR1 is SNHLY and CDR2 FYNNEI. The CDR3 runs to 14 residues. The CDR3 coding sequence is TGTGCCAGCAGTGAGTCCCGGGAGAGGCATACGCAGTATTTT. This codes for CASSESRERHTQYF.

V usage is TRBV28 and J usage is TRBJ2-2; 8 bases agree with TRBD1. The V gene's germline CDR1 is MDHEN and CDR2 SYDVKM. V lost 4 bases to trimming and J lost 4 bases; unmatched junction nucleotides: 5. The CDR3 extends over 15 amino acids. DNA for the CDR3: TGTGCCAGCAGTTCGCAGGGGGCCGGCACCGGGGAGCTGTTTTTT. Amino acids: CASSSQGAGTGELFF. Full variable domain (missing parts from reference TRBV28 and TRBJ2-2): DVKVTQSSRYLVKRTGEKVFLECVQDMDHENMFWYRQDPGLGLRLIYFSYDVKMKEKGDIPEGYSVSREKKERFSLILESASTNQTSMYLCASSSQGAGTGELFFGEGSRLTVL.

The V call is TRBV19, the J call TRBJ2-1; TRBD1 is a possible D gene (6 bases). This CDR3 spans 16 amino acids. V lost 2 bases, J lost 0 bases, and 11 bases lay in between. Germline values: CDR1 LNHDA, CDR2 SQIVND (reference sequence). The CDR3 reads CASSITGLSSYNEQFF. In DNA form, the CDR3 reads TGTGCCAGTAGTATAACAGGGTTAAGCTCCTACAATGAGCAGTTCTTC.

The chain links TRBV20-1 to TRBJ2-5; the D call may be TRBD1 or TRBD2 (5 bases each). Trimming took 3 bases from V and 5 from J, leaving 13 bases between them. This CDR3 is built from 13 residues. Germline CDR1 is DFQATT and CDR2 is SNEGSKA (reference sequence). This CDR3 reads CSASPNWGETQYF. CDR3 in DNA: TGCAGTGCTAGTCCAAATTGGGGGGAGACCCAGTACTTC.

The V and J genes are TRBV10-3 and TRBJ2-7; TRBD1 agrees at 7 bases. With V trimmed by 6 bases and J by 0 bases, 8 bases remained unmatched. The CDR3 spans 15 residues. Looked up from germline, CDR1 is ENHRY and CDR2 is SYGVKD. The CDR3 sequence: CAIRTPGQSSYEQYF. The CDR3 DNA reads TGTGCCATCAGAACCCCGGGACAGAGCTCCTACGAGCAGTACTTC.

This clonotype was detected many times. In DNA form, the CDR3 reads TGCAGCGCCCAGACCTCCCAGACCTACGAGCAGTACTTC. It specifies CSAQTSQTYEQYF. The rearrangement joins TRBV29-1 to TRBJ2-7; D is ambiguous. This CDR3 is 13 amino acids long. CDR1 SQVTM and CDR2 ANQGSEA come from the germline V gene. V lost 7 bases to trimming and J lost 2 bases, with 15 bases between them.

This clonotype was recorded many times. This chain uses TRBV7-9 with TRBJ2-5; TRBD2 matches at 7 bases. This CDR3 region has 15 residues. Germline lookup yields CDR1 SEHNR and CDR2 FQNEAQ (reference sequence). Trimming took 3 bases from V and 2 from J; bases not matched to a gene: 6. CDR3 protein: CASSLGGTAQETQYF. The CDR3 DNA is TGTGCCAGCAGCTTGGGGGGGACTGCGCAAGAGACCCAGTACTTC.

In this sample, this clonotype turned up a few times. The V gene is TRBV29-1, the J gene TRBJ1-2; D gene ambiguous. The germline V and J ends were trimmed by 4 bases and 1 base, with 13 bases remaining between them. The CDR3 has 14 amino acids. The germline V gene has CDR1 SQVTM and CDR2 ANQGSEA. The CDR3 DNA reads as TGCAGCGTTGTCAACAGAACTTATAACTATGGCTACACCTTC. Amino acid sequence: CSVVNRTYNYGYTF. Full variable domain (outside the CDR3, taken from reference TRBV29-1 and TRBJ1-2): SAVISQKPSRDICQRGTSLTIQCQVDSQVTMMFWYRQQPGQSLTLIATANQGSEATYESGFVIDKFPISRPNLTFSTLTVSNMSPEDSSIYLCSVVNRTYNYGYTFGSGTRLTVV.

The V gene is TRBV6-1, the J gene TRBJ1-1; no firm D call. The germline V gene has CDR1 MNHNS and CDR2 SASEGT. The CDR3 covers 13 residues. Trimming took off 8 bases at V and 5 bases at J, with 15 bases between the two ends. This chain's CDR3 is CASSGGSRTEAFF. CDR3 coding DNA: TGTGCCAGCTCGGGCGGGTCGAGAACTGAAGCTTTCTTT.

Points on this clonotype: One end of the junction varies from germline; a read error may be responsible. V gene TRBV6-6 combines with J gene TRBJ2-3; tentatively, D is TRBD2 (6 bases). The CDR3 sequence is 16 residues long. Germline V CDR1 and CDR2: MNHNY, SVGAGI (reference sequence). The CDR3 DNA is TGTGCCGGCAGCTCGTCGGAGTGGGAGGACGGAGATACGCAGTATTTT. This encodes CAGSSSEWEDGDTQYF.

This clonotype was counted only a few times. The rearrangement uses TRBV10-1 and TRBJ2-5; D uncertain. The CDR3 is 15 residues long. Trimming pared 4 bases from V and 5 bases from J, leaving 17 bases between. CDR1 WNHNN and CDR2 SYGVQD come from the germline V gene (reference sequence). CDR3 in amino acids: CASSGRGPFGETQYF. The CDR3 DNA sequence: TGCGCCAGCAGTGGCCGTGGACCATTCGGGGAGACCCAGTACTTC.

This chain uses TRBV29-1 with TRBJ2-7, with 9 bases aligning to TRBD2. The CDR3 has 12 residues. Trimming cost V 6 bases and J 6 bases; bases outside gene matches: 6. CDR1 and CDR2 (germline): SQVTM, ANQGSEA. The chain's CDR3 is CSVSSGRFEQYF. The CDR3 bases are TGCAGCGTGAGTAGCGGGAGATTCGAGCAGTACTTC.

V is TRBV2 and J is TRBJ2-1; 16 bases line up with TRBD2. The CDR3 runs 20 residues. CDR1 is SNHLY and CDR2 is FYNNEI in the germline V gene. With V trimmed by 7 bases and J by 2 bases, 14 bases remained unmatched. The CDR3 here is CASKRFPGLAGGLTYNEQFF. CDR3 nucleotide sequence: TGTGCCAGCAAGAGGTTTCCGGGACTAGCGGGGGGGCTTACCTACAATGAGCAGTTCTTC.

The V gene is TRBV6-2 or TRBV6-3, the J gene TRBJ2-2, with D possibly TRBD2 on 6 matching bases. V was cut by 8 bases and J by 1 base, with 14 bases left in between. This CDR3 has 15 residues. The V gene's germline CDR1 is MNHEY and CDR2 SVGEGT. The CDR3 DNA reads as TGTGCCAGCGGGGGGTTGGTCCTGAACACCGGGGAGCTGTTTTTT. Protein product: CASGGLVLNTGELFF.

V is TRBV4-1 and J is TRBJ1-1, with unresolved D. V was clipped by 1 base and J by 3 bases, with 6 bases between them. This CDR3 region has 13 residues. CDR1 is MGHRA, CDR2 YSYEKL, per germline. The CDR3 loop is CASSQVGDTEAFF. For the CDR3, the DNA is TGCGCCAGCAGCCAAGTGGGAGACACTGAAGCTTTCTTT.

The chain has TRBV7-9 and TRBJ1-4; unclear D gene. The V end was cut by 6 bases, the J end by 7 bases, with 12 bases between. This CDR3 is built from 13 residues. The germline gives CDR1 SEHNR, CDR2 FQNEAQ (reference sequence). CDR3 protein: CASRAVYGEKLFF. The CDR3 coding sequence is TGTGCCAGCAGAGCGGTATACGGTGAAAAACTGTTTTTT.

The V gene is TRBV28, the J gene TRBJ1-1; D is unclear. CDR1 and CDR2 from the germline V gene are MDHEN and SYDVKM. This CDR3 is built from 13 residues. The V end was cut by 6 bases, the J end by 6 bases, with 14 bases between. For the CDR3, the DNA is TGTGCCAGCAGCCTTGTAGGGATCGCTGAAGCTTTCTTT. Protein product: CASSLVGIAEAFF. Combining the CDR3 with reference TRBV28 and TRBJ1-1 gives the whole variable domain DVKVTQSSRYLVKRTGEKVFLECVQDMDHENMFWYRQDPGLGLRLIYFSYDVKMKEKGDIPEGYSVSREKKERFSLILESASTNQTSMYLCASSLVGIAEAFFGQGTRLTVV.

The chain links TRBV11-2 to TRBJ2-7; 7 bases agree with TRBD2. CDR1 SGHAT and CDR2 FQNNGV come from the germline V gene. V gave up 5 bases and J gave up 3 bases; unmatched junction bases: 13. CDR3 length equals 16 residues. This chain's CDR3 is CASSPAGEGGNYEQYF. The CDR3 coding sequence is TGTGCCAGCAGCCCGGCGGGGGAGGGAGGGAACTACGAGCAGTACTTC.

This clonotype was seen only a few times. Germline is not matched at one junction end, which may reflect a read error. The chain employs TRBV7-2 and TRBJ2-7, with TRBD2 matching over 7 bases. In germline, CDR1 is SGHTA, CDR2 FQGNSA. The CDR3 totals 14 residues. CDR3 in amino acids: CASSLAGGSYKQYF. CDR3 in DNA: TGTGCCAGCAGCTTAGCGGGAGGGTCCTACAAGCAGTACTTC.

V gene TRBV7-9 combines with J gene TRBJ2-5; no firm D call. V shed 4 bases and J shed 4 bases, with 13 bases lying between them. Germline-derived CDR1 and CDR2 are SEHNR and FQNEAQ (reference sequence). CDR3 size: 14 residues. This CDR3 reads CASSYYQERETQYF. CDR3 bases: TGTGCCAGCAGCTACTACCAGGAGCGAGAGACCCAGTACTTC.

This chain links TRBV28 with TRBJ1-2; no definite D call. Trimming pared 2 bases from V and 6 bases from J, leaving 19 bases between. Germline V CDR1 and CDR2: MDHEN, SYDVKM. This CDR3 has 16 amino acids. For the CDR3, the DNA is TGTGCCAGCAGTTTAAATCGGGCCGCTCCCCCAGATGGCTACACCTTC. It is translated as CASSLNRAAPPDGYTF.

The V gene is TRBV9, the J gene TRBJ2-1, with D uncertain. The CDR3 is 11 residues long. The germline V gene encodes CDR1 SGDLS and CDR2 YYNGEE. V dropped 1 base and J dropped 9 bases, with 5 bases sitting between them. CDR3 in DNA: TGTGCCAGCAGCGTATCTACTGAGCAGTTCTTC. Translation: CASSVSTEQFF.

The CDR3 coding sequence is TGCAGCGTACCCCCGGGTTGGCCAAGTCGGACCCAGTACTTC. Its translation: CSVPPGWPSRTQYF. The V call is TRBV29-1, the J call TRBJ2-5, with D hard to call. CDR1 is SQVTM and CDR2 is ANQGSEA in the germline V gene. CDR3 length: 14 residues. Trimming pared 6 bases from V and 7 bases from J, leaving 21 bases between. Variable domain in full (rest from reference TRBV29-1 and TRBJ2-5): SAVISQKPSRDICQRGTSLTIQCQVDSQVTMMFWYRQQPGQSLTLIATANQGSEATYESGFVIDKFPISRPNLTFSTLTVSNMSPEDSSIYLCSVPPGWPSRTQYFGPGTRLLVL.

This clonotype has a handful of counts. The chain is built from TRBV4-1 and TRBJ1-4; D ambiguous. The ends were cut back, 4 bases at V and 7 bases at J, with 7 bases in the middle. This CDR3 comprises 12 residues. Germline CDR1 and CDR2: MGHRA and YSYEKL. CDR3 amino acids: CASSRGFEKLFF. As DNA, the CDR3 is TGCGCCAGCAGCCGGGGTTTTGAAAAACTGTTTTTT.